Following are 11 T cell receptor beta chains from one sample sequenced in a study of blood T cell repertoires in COVID-19. Sequenced by immunoSEQ multiplex PCR; TCRdb stores in-frame clones only, minus some. The sample consists of around 130,000 clones, about 83% of them appearing once. Material: peripheral blood. The receptors originated from a man aged 35 to 55 with active or convalescent COVID-19.

V and J are TRBV21-1 and TRBJ2-7; the table's D call, TRBD1, was not checked against the DNA. TRBV21-1 is tagged as a pseudogene. The CDR3 is 12 amino acids. The CDR3 nucleotides read TGTGCCAGCGAGAGGGGGCGGAACGAGCAGTACTTC. Protein sequence: CASERGRNEQYF.

The V gene is TRBV11-3, the J gene TRBJ2-7, with 8 bases lining up with TRBD1. J gave up 5 bases and V 5 bases, and 8 bases lay outside the gene matches. Germline lookup yields CDR1 SGHNT and CDR2 YENEEA. CDR3 size: 14 residues. The CDR3 sequence is CASSPDRGSNEQYF. Here the CDR3 DNA reads TGTGCCAGCAGCCCAGACAGGGGTTCCAACGAGCAGTACTTC.

This clone turned up a few times. The chain joins TRBV27 to TRBJ2-2, with 11 bases lining up with TRBD2. Germline CDR1 MNHEY, CDR2 SMNVEV (reference sequence). The CDR3 has 17 amino acids. V shed 6 bases, J shed 2 bases, and the junction held 8 bases outside the gene matches. The CDR3 DNA is TGTGCCAGCAGAGCCCGCGGGACTAGCGGAAACACCGGGGAGCTGTTTTTT. Translated, it gives CASRARGTSGNTGELFF.

The chain recombines TRBV18 with TRBJ2-7; TRBD1 is a possible D gene (7 bases). Per germline, CDR1 KGHSH and CDR2 LQKENI. Deletions cut 3 bases from V and 6 bases from J, with 12 bases between. CDR3 size: 13 residues. CDR3 in amino acids: CASSPAGGSEQYF. The DNA of the CDR3 is TGTGCCAGCTCACCGGCAGGGGGGTCCGAGCAGTACTTC.

The CDR3: CAWSPAGAYEQYF. The CDR3 DNA is TGTGCCTGGAGTCCAGCGGGGGCCTACGAGCAGTACTTC. V and J are TRBV30 and TRBJ2-7, with TRBD2 matching over 8 bases. J was trimmed by 2 bases and V by 2 bases; bases with no gene match: 2. The CDR3 runs to 13 residues. Germline loops: CDR1 GTSNPN, CDR2 SVGIG (reference sequence).

V and J are TRBV6-6 and TRBJ1-1; D not resolved. Germline CDR1 is MNHNY and CDR2 is SVGAGI (reference sequence). V dropped 8 bases and J dropped 7 bases, with 14 bases sitting between them. The length of the CDR3 is 12 residues. The CDR3 spells CASAPVLFEAFF. The DNA of the CDR3 is TGTGCCAGCGCCCCGGTTCTCTTTGAAGCTTTCTTT.

This clone was observed a few times. This sequence joins TRBV7-3 and TRBJ2-4; 10 nucleotides align to TRBD2. Looked up from germline, CDR1 is SGHTA and CDR2 is FQGTGA. The CDR3 length is 18 residues. V was pared by 8 bases and J by 0 bases, with 13 bases of the junction left unmatched. The CDR3 spells CASFFVPSGGLAKNIQYF. DNA of the CDR3: TGTGCCAGCTTTTTTGTGCCTAGCGGGGGATTAGCCAAAAACATTCAGTACTTC. Full variable domain (missing parts from reference TRBV7-3 and TRBJ2-4): GAGVSQTPSNKVTEKGKYVELRCDPISGHTALYWYRQSLGQGPEFLIYFQGTGAADDSGLPNDRFFAVRPEGSVSTLKIQRTERGDSAVYLCASFFVPSGGLAKNIQYFGAGTRLSVL.

V and J are TRBV3-1 (or the pseudogene TRBV3-2) and TRBJ1-3, with D perhaps TRBD1 (5 bases). In germline, CDR1 is LGHDT, CDR2 YNNKEL (reference sequence). The CDR3 consists of 19 residues. Trimming pared 1 base from V and 5 bases from J, leaving 24 bases between. As DNA, the CDR3 is TGTGCCAGCAGCCAAGGAGAGTATATAAGCGGGGCAGCTCGAAACACCATATATTTT. Its protein product is CASSQGEYISGAARNTIYF.

The gene calls are TRBV10-3 and TRBJ2-4; the D is unclear. The CDR3 has 14 residues. The V end lost 8 bases, the J end lost 2 bases, and 13 bases lay between the germline ends. The germline V gene encodes CDR1 ENHRY and CDR2 SYGVKD. CDR3 nucleotides: TGTGCCATCGGTAACAGAACCACCAAAAACATTCAGTACTTC. Amino acid sequence: CAIGNRTTKNIQYF.

The chain joins TRBV7-2 to TRBJ2-5; 9 bases agree with TRBD2. The CDR3 runs to 13 residues. CDR1 and CDR2 from the germline V gene are SGHTA and FQGNSA. V shed 1 base, J shed 11 bases, and the junction held 5 bases outside the gene matches. This CDR3 reads CASSLEAGGKQYF. DNA for the CDR3: TGTGCCAGCAGCTTAGAAGCGGGGGGTAAGCAGTACTTC.

The chain links TRBV12-3 or TRBV12-4 to TRBJ2-1, with 9 bases that match TRBD1. This CDR3 is built from 13 residues. V was pared by 6 bases and J by 7 bases, with 4 bases of the junction left unmatched. The CDR3 sequence is CASRDRGGNEQFF. As DNA, the CDR3 is TGTGCCAGCAGGGACAGGGGCGGGAATGAGCAGTTCTTC.